What follows is one T cell receptor (beta chain) and its context. This CDR3 region has 16 residues. CDR1 is LGHDT, CDR2 YNNKEL, per germline (reference sequence). After removal of 4 bases from V and 7 bases from J, the junction contained 14 bases not matched to a gene. The data derive from a study of blood T cell repertoires in COVID-19. Study as a whole: Samples of COVID-19 (acute and convalescent) were obtained from the United States, Italy and Spain.

Source study methods: How many nucleated cells were present was estimated from reference gene primer amplification. Some clones are missing from TCRdb's copy, which holds only in-frame ones; the method was immunoSEQ multiplex PCR. V and J calls and clone size follow that table, whereas D and trimming were derived from the DNA. The sample carries 52,000 or so clones, 70% to 85% recorded once. V and J are TRBV3-1 (or the pseudogene TRBV3-2) and TRBJ2-3; 7 bases map to TRBD2. The material sequenced was peripheral blood. This receptor was taken from a human donor in a cohort sampled during active COVID-19. The CDR3 DNA is TGTGCCAGCAGCCGCTCCCGATGGACTAGTCTAAATACGCAGTATTTT. Translating it yields CASSRSRWTSLNTQYF.